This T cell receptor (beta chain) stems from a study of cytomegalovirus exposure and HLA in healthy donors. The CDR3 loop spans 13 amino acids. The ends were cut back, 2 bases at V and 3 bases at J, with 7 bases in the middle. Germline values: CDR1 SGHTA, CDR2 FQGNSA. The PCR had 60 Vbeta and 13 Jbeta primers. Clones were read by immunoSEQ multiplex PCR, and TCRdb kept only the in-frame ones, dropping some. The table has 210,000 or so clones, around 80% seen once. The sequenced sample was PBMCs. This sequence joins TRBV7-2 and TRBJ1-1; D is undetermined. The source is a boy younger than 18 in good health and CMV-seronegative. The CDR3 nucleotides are TGTGCCAGCAGCTTAAACAGATACACTGAAGCTTTCTTT. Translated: CASSLNRYTEAFF.